This T cell receptor beta chain came from a study of Graves' ophthalmopathy and Graves' hyperthyroidism. Points from the study as a whole: A classifier, a 13-signature model, separated ophthalmopathy from stable hyperthyroidism with approximately 88% sensitivity and over 70% specificity.

This clonotype was seen a handful of times. Its matching antigen is unknown. One end of the junction fails to match germline, which may point to a read error. The germline V gene encodes CDR1 SEHNR and CDR2 FQNEAQ (reference sequence). This CDR3 is 17 amino acids long. Amplified TCR beta CDR3 regions were obtained using RNA transcripts as template. Investigators did first-round RT-PCR with HTBI primers, then second-round multiplex PCR. TCRdb analysed the multiplex PCR reads with MiXCR anew, one entry per CDR3 protein. The sample has almost 750,000 distinct CDR3 sequences, roughly two fifths seen once; the top ten hold approximately 46%.

What was sequenced was peripheral blood. The chain has TRBV7-9 and TRBJ1-5; 11 bases map to TRBD1. The sequence was collected from an adult man with Graves' ophthalmopathy. CDR3 in amino acids: CASSSGQGAFGNQPQHF. The CDR3 DNA follows: TGCGCCAGCAGCTCAGGACAGGGGGCCTTTGGCAATCAGCCCCAGCATTTT.